A selection of T cell receptor beta chains follows, all from one sample in a study of T cell repertoires in ileal Crohn's disease. Sequencing used immunoSEQ multiplex PCR; TCRdb keeps in-frame clones, though not all of them. The table has around 4,200 clones, 65% to 85% seen once. Sequenced: ileal tissue. These receptor sequences come from an adult with Crohn's disease. The CDR3 runs from the conserved cysteine through the conserved F or W. The D gene is left open where the match is weak. Only some rows state a clone size, as once, few, many or a class for expanded clones.

>TRBV7-8|TRBD1|.|TRBJ2-2
CASSLDPPGQGAANTGELFF
TGTGCCAGCAGCTTAGACCCCCCGGGACAGGGGGCAGCGAACACCGGGGAGCTGTTTTTT
>TRBV15|.|.|TRBJ1-2
CATSRDRAGVYGYTF
TGTGCCACCAGCAGAGATCGGGCAGGGGTATATGGCTACACCTTC
>TRBV4-3|TRBD2|.|TRBJ2-7
CASSQPGRFNEQYF
TGCGCCAGCAGCCAACCCGGGAGGTTCAACGAGCAGTACTTC
>TRBV27|.|few|TRBJ1-3
CASSLFFGGGGNTIYF
TGTGCCAGCAGTTTATTTTTTGGGGGAGGTGGAAACACCATATATTTT
>TRBV5-1|.|few|TRBJ2-1
CASSIRDADEQFF
TGCGCCAGCAGCATCCGGGACGCGGACGAGCAGTTCTTC
>TRBV6-5|TRBD2|.|TRBJ2-3
CASSYTRGSGKDTQYF
TGTGCCAGCAGTTACACCCGGGGTAGCGGGAAAGATACGCAGTATTTT
>TRBV7-8|.|.|TRBJ1-2
CASSLVQRDRGYTF
TGTGCCAGCAGCTTAGTTCAACGGGACCGTGGCTACACCTTC
>TRBV11-2|TRBD2|.|TRBJ2-1
CASSPGLAGVENEQFF
TGTGCCAGCAGCCCCGGGCTAGCGGGGGTCGAGAATGAGCAGTTCTTC
>TRBV6-4|.|.|TRBJ1-1
CASSDRGGSTEAFF
TGTGCCAGCAGTGACCGGGGGGGGTCCACTGAAGCTTTCTTT
>TRBV9|TRBD1|.|TRBJ2-3
CASSVGGGQGSDTQYF
TGTGCCAGCAGCGTAGGCGGCGGACAGGGATCAGATACGCAGTATTTT
>TRBV2|TRBD2|.|TRBJ2-2
CARLRGTSGPNTGELFF
TGTGCCAGATTACGGGGGACTAGCGGTCCGAACACCGGGGAGCTGTTTTTT
>TRBV7-3|.|.|TRBJ1-1
CASSLTPRGTTEAFF
TGTGCCAGCAGCTTAACGCCGAGAGGGACCACTGAAGCTTTCTTT
>TRBV25-1|.|.|TRBJ1-5
CASSEFGQTDQPQHF
TGTGCCAGCAGTGAATTCGGGCAGACGGATCAGCCCCAGCATTTT
>TRBV28|.|.|TRBJ2-7
CASSGSRDIYEQYF
TGTGCCAGCAGTGGTTCCCGGGACATTTACGAGCAGTACTTC
>TRBV7-9|.|.|TRBJ2-7
CASSIHREGYEQYF
TGTGCCAGCAGCATCCACAGGGAGGGCTACGAGCAGTACTTC
>TRBV11-2|TRBD2|once|TRBJ2-1
CASIQGLAGEYNEQFF
TGTGCCAGCATCCAAGGACTAGCGGGAGAATACAATGAGCAGTTCTTC
>TRBV6-4|TRBD1|.|TRBJ2-3
CASSGTGGADTQYF
TGTGCCAGCAGTGGGACAGGGGGCGCAGATACGCAGTATTTT
>TRBV10-1|.|once|TRBJ1-3
CASSESKGYPGNTIYF
TGCGCCAGCAGTGAGTCGAAAGGTTATCCTGGAAACACCATATATTTT
>TRBV19|.|.|TRBJ2-6
CASSPRHSSGANVLTF
TGTGCCAGTAGTCCACGCCACAGCTCTGGGGCCAACGTCCTGACTTTC
>TRBV4-1|.|few|TRBJ2-3
CASSQTGATDTQYF
TGCGCCAGCAGCCAAACGGGAGCCACAGATACGCAGTATTTT
>TRBV11-1|TRBD1|.|TRBJ1-1
CASSYGQGMNTEAFF
TGTGCCAGCAGCTACGGACAGGGGATGAACACTGAAGCTTTCTTT
>TRBV19|.|.|TRBJ2-6
CASSFPSSGANVLTF
TGTGCCAGTAGTTTTCCTAGTTCTGGGGCCAACGTCCTGACTTTC
>TRBV19|TRBD2|few|TRBJ2-1
CASSIKAGAGNEQFF
TGTGCCAGTAGTATCAAAGCGGGGGCGGGGAATGAGCAGTTCTTC
>TRBV5-5|.|.|TRBJ1-3
CASSLTPRSGNTIYF
TGTGCCAGCAGCTTGACACCGCGCTCTGGAAACACCATATATTTT
>TRBV9|.|.|TRBJ2-2
CASSADYTGELFF
TGTGCCAGCAGCGCGGACTACACCGGGGAGCTGTTTTTT
>TRBV7-3|.|.|TRBJ1-1
CASRRQVNTEAFF
TGTGCCAGCAGAAGACAGGTGAACACTGAAGCTTTCTTT
>TRBV19|TRBD2|.|TRBJ2-7
CASSISLAGGGEQYF
TGTGCCAGTAGTATCTCGCTAGCGGGAGGAGGGGAGCAGTACTTC
>TRBV27|TRBD2|few|TRBJ2-3
CASSKYGLAGRTDTQYF
TGTGCCAGCAGTAAATATGGACTAGCGGGGCGCACAGATACGCAGTATTTT
>TRBV6-4|TRBD1|.|TRBJ2-4
CASRGDRGAKNIQYF
TGTGCCAGCAGGGGGGACAGGGGCGCCAAAAACATTCAGTACTTC
>TRBV4-1|.|.|TRBJ1-4
CASSHLQIHRPTNEKLFF
TGCGCCAGCAGCCACCTACAGATCCACAGGCCGACTAATGAAAAACTGTTTTTT
>TRBV27|.|.|TRBJ2-7
CASSPSGALVEQYF
TGTGCCAGCAGTCCCTCGGGAGCCTTGGTCGAGCAGTACTTC
>TRBV7-3|.|.|TRBJ2-1
CASSFNYNEQFF
TGTGCCAGCAGCTTCAACTACAATGAGCAGTTCTTC
>TRBV30|.|.|TRBJ2-6
CAWSLIAGANVLTF
TGTGCCTGGAGTCTTATCGCTGGGGCCAACGTCCTGACTTTC
>TRBV10-3|.|.|TRBJ2-6
CAISAGLGSGANVLTF
TGTGCCATCAGTGCGGGACTCGGCTCTGGGGCCAACGTCCTGACTTTC
>TRBV4-2|.|.|TRBJ2-2
CASSQGWGDNTGELFF
TGTGCCAGCAGCCAAGGATGGGGGGATAACACCGGGGAGCTGTTTTTT
>TRBV5-1|.|.|TRBJ1-2
CASSLALAGNYGYTF
TGCGCCAGCAGCTTGGCCCTAGCGGGGAACTATGGCTACACCTTC
>TRBV27|.|few|TRBJ2-1
CASPYNEQFF
TGTGCCAGCCCCTACAATGAGCAGTTCTTC
>TRBV20-1|.|.|TRBJ2-7
CSASESYEQYF
TGCAGTGCTAGCGAGTCCTACGAGCAGTACTTC
>TRBV5-5|.|.|TRBJ2-3
CASSLAGGVSDTQYF
TGTGCCAGCAGCTTGGCCGGAGGGGTGTCAGATACGCAGTATTTT
>TRBV5-1|.|few|TRBJ2-1
CASSLGSNEQFF
TGCGCCAGCAGCTTGGGGAGTAATGAGCAGTTCTTC
>TRBV2|TRBD1|.|TRBJ1-1
CASGRDRNTEAFF
TGTGCCAGCGGCAGGGACAGAAACACTGAAGCTTTCTTT
>TRBV27|TRBD1|.|TRBJ1-1
CASSPTGGITEAFF
TGTGCCAGCAGCCCGACAGGGGGAATCACTGAAGCTTTCTTT
>TRBV30|TRBD2|.|TRBJ2-4
CAWSVLPSGNTKNIQYF
TGTGCCTGGAGTGTACTGCCCAGCGGGAATACCAAAAACATTCAGTACTTC
>TRBV7-9|.|.|TRBJ2-3
CASSLEADTQYF
TGTGCCAGCAGCTTAGAAGCAGATACGCAGTATTTT
>TRBV6-6|TRBD2|.|TRBJ2-2
CASKAGETGELFF
TGTGCCAGCAAGGCGGGAGAAACCGGGGAGCTGTTTTTT
>TRBV7-9|.|.|TRBJ2-6
CASSPVGGGSGANVLTF
TGTGCCAGCAGCCCCGTGGGAGGGGGCTCTGGGGCCAACGTCCTGACTTTC
>TRBV6-1|.|.|TRBJ1-3
CASSAPSGNTIYF
TGTGCCAGCAGTGCTCCCTCTGGAAACACCATATATTTT
>TRBV4-3|.|.|TRBJ2-2
CASSQGTVNTGELFF
TGCGCCAGCAGCCAAGGGACAGTCAACACCGGGGAGCTGTTTTTT
>TRBV5-6|.|few|TRBJ2-7
CASSLFYEQYF
TGTGCCAGCAGCTTGTTCTACGAGCAGTACTTC
>TRBV5-4|.|.|TRBJ1-5
CASSIQYSNQPQHF
TGTGCCAGCAGCATACAGTATAGCAATCAGCCCCAGCATTTT
>TRBV7-3|.|.|TRBJ2-3
CASSLKGGKSEKDTQYF
TGTGCCAGCAGCTTAAAGGGCGGGAAAAGTGAGAAAGATACGCAGTATTTT
>TRBV5-1|.|.|TRBJ2-6
CASSPEERALSGANVLTF
TGCGCCAGCAGCCCGGAGGAGAGGGCTTTATCTGGGGCCAACGTCCTGACTTTC
>TRBV5-6|.|.|TRBJ1-2
CASSHYRAPFLNYGYTF
TGTGCCAGCAGCCATTACAGGGCCCCATTTCTTAACTATGGCTACACCTTC
>TRBV10-2|TRBD1|.|TRBJ2-1
CASGTPGTGNEQFF
TGCGCCAGCGGTACCCCGGGGACAGGGAATGAGCAGTTCTTC
>TRBV5-1|.|.|TRBJ2-7
CASSLSGVGSAYEQYF
TGCGCCAGCAGCTTGTCGGGAGTCGGGAGTGCCTACGAGCAGTACTTC
>TRBV27|.|.|TRBJ1-2
CASSLTGQTNYGYTF
TGTGCCAGCAGTTTAACCGGACAGACTAACTATGGCTACACCTTC
>TRBV5-6|TRBD1|.|TRBJ1-6
CASSGRDRGRSPLHF
TGTGCCAGCAGCGGCCGGGACAGGGGACGGTCACCCCTCCACTTT